The TCR beta chain described here comes from a study of immune evolution from preneoplasia to lung adenocarcinoma. Resections took place in Japan or China from about 2013 to 2017. Two lung cancer pathologists independently confirmed each histologic diagnosis. The repertoire was sequenced with immunoSEQ multiplex PCR; TCRdb's copy has only in-frame clones and lacks some. The data contain 5,000 to 6,000 clones, around 80% of them singletons. The germline V gene has CDR1 SGHRS and CDR2 YFSETQ. The germline V and J ends were trimmed by 4 bases and 0 bases, with 9 bases remaining between them. CDR3 length: 14 residues. Overall study findings and caveats: Normal lung had the highest top T cell clone frequencies.

On this clone itself: Antigen unknown.

V usage is TRBV5-1 and J usage is TRBJ2-3; D perhaps matches TRBD2 (6 bases). Sequencing used FFPE normal lung tissue adjacent to the tumor. The source is a person between 45 and 75 years old with lung adenocarcinoma. The CDR3 region is CASSLASSTDTQYF. CDR3 coding DNA: TGCGCCAGCAGCCTAGCGTCTAGCACAGATACGCAGTATTTT.